Sequencing of this TCR beta chain was carried out in a study of vaccination effects on CD4 cells after COVID-19. Findings and caveats of the study: Only a few convalescent patients and no early post-infection timepoints featured in the study. Healthy vaccinees' vaccine-induced clones included only 1 of 255 that recognized common cold coronaviruses. Marked clonal contraction of both clone types appeared late after vaccination.

With respect to this clone: The antigen is unknown.

Germline V gene lookup returns CDR1 KGHDR and CDR2 SFDVKD. The CDR3 spans 11 residues. Between the trimmed V and J ends, which lost 12 bases and 9 bases, there was a span of 16 bases. TCRdb's copy holds only in-frame clones and misses some; the assay was immunoSEQ multiplex PCR. The table lists about 21,000 clones, about 69% of them singletons. Before sequencing, viral peptide pools were used by the ViraFEST assay to expand antigen-specific CD4+ T cells. Culture lasted 10 days before CD4+ T cell isolation. Nobody among the vaccine recipients had prior SARS-CoV-2 infection (nucleocapsid antibodies were negative). Cultures had half their medium replaced with IL-2 medium on days 3 and 7.

This TCR came from a human donor who received a COVID-19 vaccine. The V call is TRBV24-1, the J call TRBJ1-1; D gene uncertain. Sequenced material: CD4+ T cells from PBMCs cultured with HCoV-NL63 spike peptides, taken before COVID-19 vaccination. CDR3 amino acids: CAATDGYQAFF. The CDR3 region has the DNA TGTGCCGCTACAGACGGTTACCAAGCTTTCTTT.